The clone carrying this T cell receptor beta chain turned up a few times. What it binds is not known. Isolation of PBMCs gave at least 7 million cells per sample. The data originate from a study of blood T cells in healthy people across ages. Points from the study as a whole: Long-lived donors carried more naive CD4+ cells and greater diversity than aged donors.

Together with a sample-barcoded 5' primer, a J-beta primer mix was included in a second PCR lasting roughly 6 to 12 cycles. Each sample yielded at least 2.5 million CDR3-containing paired-end reads. One entry per CDR3 protein, called by TCRdb with MiXCR from the 5' RACE reads. The table records 600,000 or so distinct CDR3 sequences, 45% to 55% of them present only once. The specimen was blood. The receptor comes from a man of 80 years or more in good health.

The CDR3 here is CATSDVGGRASYNEQFF. The CDR3 nucleotides are TGTGCCACCAGTGATGTGGGCGGGAGGGCCTCCTACAATGAGCAGTTCTTC. The chain combines TRBV24-1 with TRBJ2-1; 9 nucleotides agree with TRBD2. V trimming: 3 bases; J trimming: 0 bases; junction bases outside the gene matches: 5. CDR1 is KGHDR, CDR2 SFDVKD, per germline. The CDR3 length is 17 residues.